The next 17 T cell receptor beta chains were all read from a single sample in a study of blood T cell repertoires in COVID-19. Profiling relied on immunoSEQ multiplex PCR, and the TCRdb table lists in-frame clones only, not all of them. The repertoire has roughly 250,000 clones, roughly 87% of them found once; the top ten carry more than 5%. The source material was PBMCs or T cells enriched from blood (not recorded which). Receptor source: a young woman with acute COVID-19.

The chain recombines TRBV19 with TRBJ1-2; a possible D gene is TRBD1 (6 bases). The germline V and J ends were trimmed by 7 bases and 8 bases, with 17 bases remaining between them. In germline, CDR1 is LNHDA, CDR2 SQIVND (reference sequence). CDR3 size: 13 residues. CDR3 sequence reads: CASTSGTRFGYTF. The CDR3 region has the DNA TGTGCCAGTACCTCCGGGACACGTTTCGGCTACACCTTC.

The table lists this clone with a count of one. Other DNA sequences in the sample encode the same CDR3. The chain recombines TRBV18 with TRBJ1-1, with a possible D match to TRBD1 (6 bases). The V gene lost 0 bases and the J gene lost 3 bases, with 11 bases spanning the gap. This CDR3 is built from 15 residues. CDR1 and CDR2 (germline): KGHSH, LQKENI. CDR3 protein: CASSPPYRADTEAFF. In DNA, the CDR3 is TGTGCCAGCTCACCACCGTACAGGGCGGACACTGAAGCTTTCTTT.

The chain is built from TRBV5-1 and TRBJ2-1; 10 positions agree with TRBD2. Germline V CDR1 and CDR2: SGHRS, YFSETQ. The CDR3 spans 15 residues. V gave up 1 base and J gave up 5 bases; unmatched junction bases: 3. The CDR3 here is CASSLSGGADNEQFF. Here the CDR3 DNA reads TGCGCCAGCAGCTTGAGCGGGGGGGCTGACAATGAGCAGTTCTTC.

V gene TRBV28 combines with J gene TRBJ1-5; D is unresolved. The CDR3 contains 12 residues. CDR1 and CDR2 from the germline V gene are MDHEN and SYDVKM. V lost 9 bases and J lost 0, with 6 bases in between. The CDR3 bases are TGTGCCAGTACACCTAGCAATCAGCCCCAGCATTTT. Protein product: CASTPSNQPQHF.

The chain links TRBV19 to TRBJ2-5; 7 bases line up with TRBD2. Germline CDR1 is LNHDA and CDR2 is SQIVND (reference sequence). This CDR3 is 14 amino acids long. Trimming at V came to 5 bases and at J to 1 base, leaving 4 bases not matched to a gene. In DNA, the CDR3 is TGTGCCAGTAGTGGGGGGGGAGCCCAAGAGACCCAGTACTTC. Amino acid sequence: CASSGGGAQETQYF.

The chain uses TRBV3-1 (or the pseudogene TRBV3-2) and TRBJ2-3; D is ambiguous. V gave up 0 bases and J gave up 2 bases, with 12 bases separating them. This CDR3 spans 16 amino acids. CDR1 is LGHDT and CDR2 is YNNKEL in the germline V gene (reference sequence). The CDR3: CASSQEAGPLTDTQYF. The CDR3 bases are TGTGCCAGCAGCCAAGAGGCAGGTCCCCTCACAGATACGCAGTATTTT.

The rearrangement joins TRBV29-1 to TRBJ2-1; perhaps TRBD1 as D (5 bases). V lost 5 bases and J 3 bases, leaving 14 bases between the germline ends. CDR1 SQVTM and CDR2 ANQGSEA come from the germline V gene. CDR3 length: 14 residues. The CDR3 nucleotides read TGCAGCGTTATTGGTCAGGGATACTACAATGAGCAGTTCTTC. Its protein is CSVIGQGYYNEQFF.

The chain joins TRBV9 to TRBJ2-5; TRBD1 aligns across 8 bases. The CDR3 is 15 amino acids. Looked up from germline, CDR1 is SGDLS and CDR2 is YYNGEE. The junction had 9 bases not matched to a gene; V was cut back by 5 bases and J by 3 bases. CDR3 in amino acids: CASSKNSDREETQYF. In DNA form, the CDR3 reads TGTGCCAGCAGTAAAAACTCGGACAGGGAAGAGACCCAGTACTTC.

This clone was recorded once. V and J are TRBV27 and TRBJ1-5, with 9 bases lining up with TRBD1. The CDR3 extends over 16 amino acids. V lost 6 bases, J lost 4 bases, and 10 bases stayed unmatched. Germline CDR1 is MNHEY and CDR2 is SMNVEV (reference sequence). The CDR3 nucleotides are TGTGCCAGCAGCCCCATAACAGGGACAGGGAATCAGCCCCAGCATTTT. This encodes CASSPITGTGNQPQHF.

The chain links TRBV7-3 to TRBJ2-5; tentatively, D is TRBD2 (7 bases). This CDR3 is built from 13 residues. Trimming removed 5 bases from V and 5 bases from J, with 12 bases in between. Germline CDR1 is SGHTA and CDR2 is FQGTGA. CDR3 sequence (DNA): TGTGCCAGCAGCGTGGGGGGGCCGGAGACCCAGTACTTC. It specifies CASSVGGPETQYF.

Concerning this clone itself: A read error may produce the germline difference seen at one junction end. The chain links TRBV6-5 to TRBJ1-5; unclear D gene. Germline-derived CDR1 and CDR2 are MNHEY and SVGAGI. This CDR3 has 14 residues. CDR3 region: CASSDSSPDQPQHF. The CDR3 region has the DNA TGTGCCAGCAGTGACTCCAGTCCCGATCAGCCCCAGCATTTT.

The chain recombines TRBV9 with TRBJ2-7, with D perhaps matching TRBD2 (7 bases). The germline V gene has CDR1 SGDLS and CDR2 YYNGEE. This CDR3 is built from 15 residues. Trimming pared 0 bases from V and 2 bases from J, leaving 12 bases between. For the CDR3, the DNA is TGTGCCAGCAGCGTAGGTACCGGGGGGCCCTACGAGCAGTACTTC. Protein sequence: CASSVGTGGPYEQYF.

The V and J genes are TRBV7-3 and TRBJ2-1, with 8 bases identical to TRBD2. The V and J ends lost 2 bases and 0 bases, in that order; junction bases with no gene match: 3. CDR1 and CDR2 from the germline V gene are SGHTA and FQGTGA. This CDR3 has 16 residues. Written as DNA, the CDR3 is TGTGCCAGCAGCTTAGACGGGAGGGCCTCCTACAATGAGCAGTTCTTC. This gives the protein CASSLDGRASYNEQFF.

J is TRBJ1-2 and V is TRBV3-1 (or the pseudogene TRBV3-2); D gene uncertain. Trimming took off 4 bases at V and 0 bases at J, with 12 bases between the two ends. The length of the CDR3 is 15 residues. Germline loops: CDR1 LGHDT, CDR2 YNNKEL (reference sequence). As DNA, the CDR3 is TGTGCCAGCAGCCCCTTACAGAGTTCTAACTATGGCTACACCTTC. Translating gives CASSPLQSSNYGYTF.

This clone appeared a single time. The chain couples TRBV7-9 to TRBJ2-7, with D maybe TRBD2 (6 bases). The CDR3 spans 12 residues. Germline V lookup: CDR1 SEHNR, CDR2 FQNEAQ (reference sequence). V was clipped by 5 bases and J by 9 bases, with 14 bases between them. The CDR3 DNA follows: TGTGCCAGCAGCCCTACCGGGACTTGGCAGTACTTC. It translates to CASSPTGTWQYF.

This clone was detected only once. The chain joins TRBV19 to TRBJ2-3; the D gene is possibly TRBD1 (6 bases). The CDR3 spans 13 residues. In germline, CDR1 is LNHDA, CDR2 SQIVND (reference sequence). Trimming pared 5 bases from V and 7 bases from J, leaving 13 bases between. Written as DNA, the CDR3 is TGTGCCAGTAGTGGGGGCCGAGCAAATACGCAGTATTTT. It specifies CASSGGRANTQYF.

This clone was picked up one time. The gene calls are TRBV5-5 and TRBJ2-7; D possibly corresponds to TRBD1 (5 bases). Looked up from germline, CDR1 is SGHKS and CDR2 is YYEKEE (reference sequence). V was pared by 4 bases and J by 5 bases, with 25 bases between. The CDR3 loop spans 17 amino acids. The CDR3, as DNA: TGTGCCAGCAGCCCGAGAGGCAGGGAATCTTCTACCCACGAGCAGTACTTC. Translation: CASSPRGRESSTHEQYF.